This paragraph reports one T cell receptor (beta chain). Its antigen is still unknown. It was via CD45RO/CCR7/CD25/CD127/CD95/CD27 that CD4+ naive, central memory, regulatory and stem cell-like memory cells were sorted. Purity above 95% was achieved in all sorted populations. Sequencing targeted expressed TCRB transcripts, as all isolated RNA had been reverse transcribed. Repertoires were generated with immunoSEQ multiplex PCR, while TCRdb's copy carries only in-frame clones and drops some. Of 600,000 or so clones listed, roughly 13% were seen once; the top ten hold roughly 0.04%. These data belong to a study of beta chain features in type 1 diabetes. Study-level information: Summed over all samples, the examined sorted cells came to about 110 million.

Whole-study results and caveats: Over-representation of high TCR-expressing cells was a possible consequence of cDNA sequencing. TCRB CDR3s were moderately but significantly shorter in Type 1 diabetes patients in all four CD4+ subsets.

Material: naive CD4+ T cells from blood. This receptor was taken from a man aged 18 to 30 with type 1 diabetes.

The CDR3 DNA sequence: TGTGCCAGCAGCTTAAAGCAAGGTTTGCGGATTCAGTACTTC. It translates to CASSLKQGLRIQYF. The chain carries TRBV7-2 and TRBJ2-4; D gene ambiguous. The germline V and J ends were trimmed by 2 bases and 10 bases, with 15 bases remaining between them. The CDR3 runs 14 residues. Germline assignment: CDR1 SGHTA and CDR2 FQGNSA.